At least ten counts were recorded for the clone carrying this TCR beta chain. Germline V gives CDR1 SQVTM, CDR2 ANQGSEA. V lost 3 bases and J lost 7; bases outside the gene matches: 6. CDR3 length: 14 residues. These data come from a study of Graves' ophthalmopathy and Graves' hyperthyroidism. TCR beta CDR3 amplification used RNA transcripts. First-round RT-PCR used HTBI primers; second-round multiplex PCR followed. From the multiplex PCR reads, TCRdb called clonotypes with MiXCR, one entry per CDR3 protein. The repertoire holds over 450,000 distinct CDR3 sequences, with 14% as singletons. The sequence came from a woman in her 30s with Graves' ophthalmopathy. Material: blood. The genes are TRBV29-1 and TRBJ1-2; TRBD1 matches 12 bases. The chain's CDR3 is CSVEPGQGAGGYTF. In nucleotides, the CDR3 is TGCAGCGTTGAGCCGGGACAGGGGGCCGGTGGCTACACCTTC.